These 21 T cell receptor beta chains were all obtained from the same sample, sequenced in a study of beta chain features in type 1 diabetes. TCRB transcripts that were expressed got sequenced, as all of the isolated RNA had been reverse transcribed. Profiled with immunoSEQ multiplex PCR; TCRdb holds only in-frame clones, not every one. The sample carries under 900,000 clones, around a sixth recorded once. Material: naive CD4+ T cells from blood. These TCRs come from a woman between 18 and 29 years old in good health.

This chain joins TRBV10-3 and TRBJ2-7, with TRBD1 as a possible D gene (6 bases). The germline V gene has CDR1 ENHRY and CDR2 SYGVKD. The CDR3 has 15 amino acids. The V gene lost 3 bases and the J gene lost 0 bases, with 12 bases spanning the gap. The DNA of the CDR3 is TGTGCCATCAGTGAAGGACAGAGTAACTCCTACGAGCAGTACTTC. Protein: CAISEGQSNSYEQYF.

The CDR3 DNA reads TGTGCCAGCAGCCCCGCGACACAGGTCACTGAAGCTTTCTTT. This translates into CASSPATQVTEAFF. The chain has TRBV5-5 and TRBJ1-1, with a weak D call TRBD1 (5 bases). Trimming left V 4 bases short and J 4 bases short, with 14 bases between. The CDR3 loop spans 14 amino acids. Germline V gene data show CDR1 as SGHKS and CDR2 as YYEKEE (reference sequence).

The rearrangement links TRBV6-5 to TRBJ1-5, with a tentative D call TRBD1 (6 bases). V was shortened by 3 bases and J by 8 bases, with 14 bases between the two germline ends. There are 14 residues in the CDR3. The V gene's germline CDR1 is MNHEY and CDR2 SVGAGI. The CDR3 reads CASSYRGEGEPQHF. CDR3 in DNA: TGTGCCAGCAGTTATCGGGGGGAGGGGGAGCCCCAGCATTTT.

This chain connects TRBV19 to TRBJ1-1, with D unresolved. The CDR3 is 12 amino acids. CDR1 is LNHDA, CDR2 SQIVND, per germline (reference sequence). Trimming shortened V by 6 bases and J by 0 bases, and 5 bases separated the two germline ends. Written as DNA, the CDR3 is TGTGCCAGTAGGAACATGAACACTGAAGCTTTCTTT. It specifies CASRNMNTEAFF.

The chain couples TRBV28 to TRBJ2-7; 10 nucleotides agree with TRBD2. This CDR3 is 16 amino acids long. V lost 6 bases to trimming and J lost 3 bases; unmatched junction nucleotides: 11. Germline V lookup: CDR1 MDHEN, CDR2 SYDVKM. CDR3 bases: TGTGCCAGCAGCCCGAAGCGGGAGGGCCGGGGCTACGAGCAGTACTTC. Translating gives CASSPKREGRGYEQYF.

This clone was seen only a few times. This chain links TRBV7-6 with TRBJ2-1; D is perhaps TRBD1 (6 bases). The germline V gene encodes CDR1 SGHVS and CDR2 FNYEAQ. The CDR3 extends over 15 amino acids. The germline V and J ends were trimmed by 1 base and 7 bases, with 14 bases remaining between them. The CDR3 is CASSLGLTGANEQFF. CDR3 DNA: TGTGCCAGCAGCTTAGGGCTGACAGGCGCGAATGAGCAGTTCTTC. Full variable domain (remainder filled in from reference TRBV7-6 and TRBJ2-1): GAGVSQSPRYKVTKRGQDVALRCDPISGHVSLYWYRQALGQGPEFLTYFNYEAQQDKSGLPNDRFSAERPEGSISTLTIQRTEQRDSAMYRCASSLGLTGANEQFFGPGTRLTVL.

This chain uses TRBV28 with TRBJ2-7; D is possibly TRBD1 or TRBD2 (6 bases each). The CDR3 length is 13 residues. V lost 8 bases and J lost 2, with 13 bases in between. Germline CDR1 MDHEN, CDR2 SYDVKM. The CDR3 protein is CASQGTPTYEQYF. For the CDR3, the DNA is TGTGCCAGCCAGGGGACTCCCACCTACGAGCAGTACTTC.

This clone was picked up one time. J is TRBJ2-2 and V is TRBV7-2; TRBD2 might be the D (5 bases). The V end lost 2 bases, the J end lost 9 bases, and 25 bases lay between the germline ends. CDR1 SGHTA and CDR2 FQGNSA come from the germline V gene. The CDR3 runs 18 residues. DNA of the CDR3: TGTGCCAGCAGCTTAAGCCCGCTGAGCGGTCAAAACCCCCGGGAGCTGTTTTTT. Protein: CASSLSPLSGQNPRELFF. The whole variable domain, remainder taken from reference TRBV7-2 and TRBJ2-2, is GAGVSQSPSNKVTEKGKDVELRCDPISGHTALYWYRQSLGQGLEFLIYFQGNSAPDKSGLPSDRFSAERTGGSVSTLTIQRTQQEDSAVYLCASSLSPLSGQNPRELFFGEGSRLTVL.

There are a few counts of this clone. This sequence joins TRBV6-5 and TRBJ2-7; TRBD2 aligns across 9 bases. From germline, CDR1 is MNHEY and CDR2 SVGAGI. This CDR3 region has 15 residues. J gave up 4 bases and V 5 bases, and 9 bases lay outside the gene matches. In DNA form, the CDR3 reads TGTGCCAGCAGTCGGAAAGCGGGAGGCGGTTACGAGCAGTACTTC. Translation gives CASSRKAGGGYEQYF.

The chain joins TRBV5-4 to TRBJ2-1; TRBD1 matches at 9 bases. The CDR3 runs to 16 residues. The V and J ends lost 4 bases and 7 bases, in that order; junction bases with no gene match: 12. CDR1 SGHNT and CDR2 YYREEE come from the germline V gene (reference sequence). The CDR3 region has the DNA TGTGCCAGCAGCCCCGTACAGGGGGCGGGCTGGAATGAGCAGTTCTTC. Amino acids: CASSPVQGAGWNEQFF.

The chain uses TRBV11-2 and TRBJ2-7; 7 bases fit TRBD2. The V gene's germline CDR1 is SGHAT and CDR2 FQNNGV. The CDR3 contains 13 residues. V was clipped by 3 bases and J by 5 bases; unmatched bases: 4. CDR3 protein: CASSFSGINEQYF. CDR3 in DNA: TGTGCCAGCAGCTTCAGCGGGATTAACGAGCAGTACTTC.

J is TRBJ2-7 and V is TRBV29-1; 9 bases line up with TRBD1. This CDR3 spans 15 amino acids. The germline V gene encodes CDR1 SQVTM and CDR2 ANQGSEA. Trimming at V came to 3 bases and at J to 6 bases, leaving 12 bases not matched to a gene. CDR3 residues: CSVDVEGQGTGEQYF. DNA for the CDR3: TGCAGCGTTGATGTTGAGGGACAGGGAACCGGCGAGCAGTACTTC.

A few counts support this clone. The rearrangement uses TRBV21-1 and TRBJ2-5; TRBD1 reflects the table's D call only, with no check against the DNA. TRBV21-1 is a listed pseudogene. This CDR3 comprises 13 residues. This chain's CDR3 is CASSTGGPETQYF. The CDR3 DNA is TGTGCCAGCAGCACAGGGGGCCCTGAGACCCAGTACTTC.

The rearrangement joins TRBV11-2 to TRBJ2-3, with TRBD2 matching over 7 bases. V was clipped by 1 base and J by 5 bases; unmatched bases: 3. The CDR3 is made up of 14 amino acids. Germline CDR1 reads SGHAT; CDR2 reads FQNNGV. The CDR3 is CASSLAAGRDTQYF. Here the CDR3 DNA reads TGTGCCAGCAGCTTAGCAGCGGGAAGAGATACGCAGTATTTT.

The chain joins TRBV2 to TRBJ2-7; D not certain. V lost 9 bases to trimming and J lost 3 bases, with 9 bases between them. The CDR3 is 11 residues long. Looked up from germline, CDR1 is SNHLY and CDR2 is FYNNEI. The CDR3 sequence: CASLGYYEQYF. CDR3 sequence (DNA): TGTGCCAGTTTAGGGTACTACGAGCAGTACTTC. Full variable domain (rest looked up from reference TRBV2 and TRBJ2-7): EPEVTQTPSHQVTQMGQEVILRCVPISNHLYFYWYRQILGQKVEFLVSFYNNEISEKSEIFDDQFSVERPDGSNFTLKIRSTKLEDSAMYFCASLGYYEQYFGPGTRLTVT.

DNA for the CDR3: TGTGCCAGCAGTACTGACAGGGTTAGGACCGGGGAGCTGTTTTTT. Translation gives CASSTDRVRTGELFF. This chain uses TRBV27 with TRBJ2-2; 7 bases align to TRBD1. CDR3 length: 15 residues. V shed 5 bases and J 5 bases; nucleotides not matched to a gene: 8. CDR1 is MNHEY, CDR2 SMNVEV, per germline (reference sequence).

This clone was recorded a few times. The genes are TRBV11-2 and TRBJ2-5; 9 bases fit TRBD2. Germline lookup yields CDR1 SGHAT and CDR2 FQNNGV. V was clipped by 7 bases and J by 2 bases; unmatched bases: 2. The CDR3 sequence is 13 residues long. This CDR3 reads CASKLAGQETQYF. The CDR3 DNA sequence: TGTGCCAGCAAGCTAGCGGGGCAAGAGACCCAGTACTTC.

J is TRBJ2-7 and V is TRBV10-3; 8 bases fit TRBD2. The germline V gene has CDR1 ENHRY and CDR2 SYGVKD. The CDR3 extends over 14 amino acids. Losses at the gene ends were 8 bases for V and 5 bases for J; bases not matched to a gene: 11. CDR3 in DNA: TGTGCCATCGCTACGGGAGGGCAGATCAACGAGCAGTACTTC. This encodes CAIATGGQINEQYF.

The chain joins TRBV29-1 to TRBJ1-2; D uncertain. The CDR3 contains 12 residues. Germline V gives CDR1 SQVTM, CDR2 ANQGSEA. Trimming took off 7 bases at V and 0 bases at J, with 9 bases between the two ends. The CDR3 sequence: CSAHKTNYGYTF. The DNA of the CDR3 is TGCAGCGCGCATAAAACTAACTATGGCTACACCTTC. Variable domain in full (rest from reference TRBV29-1 and TRBJ1-2): SAVISQKPSRDICQRGTSLTIQCQVDSQVTMMFWYRQQPGQSLTLIATANQGSEATYESGFVIDKFPISRPNLTFSTLTVSNMSPEDSSIYLCSAHKTNYGYTFGSGTRLTVV.

In its sample, this clone was seen a few times. The chain couples TRBV25-1 to TRBJ2-5; 10 bases align to TRBD1. The CDR3 has 18 residues. With V trimmed by 5 bases and J by 1 base, 13 bases remained unmatched. Germline lookup yields CDR1 MGHDK and CDR2 SYGVNS. The CDR3 loop reads CASSSSGQGYWGQETQYF. The DNA for the CDR3 is TGTGCCAGCAGTTCGTCGGGACAGGGGTATTGGGGCCAAGAGACCCAGTACTTC.

This rearrangement joins TRBV27 to TRBJ1-5; possible D gene TRBD1, 5 bases. This CDR3 spans 14 amino acids. V was pared by 2 bases and J by 2 bases, with 7 bases between. Germline V gives CDR1 MNHEY, CDR2 SMNVEV (reference sequence). CDR3 amino acids: CASSLRRGNQPQHF. The CDR3 DNA sequence: TGTGCCAGCAGTTTACGCAGGGGCAATCAGCCCCAGCATTTT.